The sample holds one count of the clone carrying this T cell receptor beta chain. This sample was included in a study of blood T cell repertoires in COVID-19. As for the study in general: Sample material is recorded as cDNA or gDNA derived from T cells, B-cell-depleted T cells, or PBMCs.

Produced via immunoSEQ multiplex PCR; TCRdb's table is partial and in-frame only. The data show 25,000 or so clones, roughly 94% seen once. The CDR3 sequence is 19 residues long. Losses at the gene ends were 3 bases for V and 4 bases for J; bases not matched to a gene: 12. Germline loops: CDR1 LNHDA, CDR2 SQIVND (reference sequence). V gene TRBV19 combines with J gene TRBJ1-4, with 12 positions matching TRBD1. Sequencing was carried out using peripheral blood. The receptor's source is a woman aged 45-65 years with active COVID-19. The DNA of the CDR3 is TGTGCCAGTAGTATGGAAGGGACAGGGGGCCGACTATTTAATGAAAAACTGTTTTTT. This translates into CASSMEGTGGRLFNEKLFF.